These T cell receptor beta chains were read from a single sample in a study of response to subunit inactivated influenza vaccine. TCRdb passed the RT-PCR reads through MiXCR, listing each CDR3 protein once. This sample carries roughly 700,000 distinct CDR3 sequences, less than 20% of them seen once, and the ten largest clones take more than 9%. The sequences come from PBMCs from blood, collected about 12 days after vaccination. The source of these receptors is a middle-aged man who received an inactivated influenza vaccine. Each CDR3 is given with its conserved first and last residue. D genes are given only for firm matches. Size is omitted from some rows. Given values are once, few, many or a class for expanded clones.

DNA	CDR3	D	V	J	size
TGTGCCAGCAAATTAGCGGGGGACCCCTACGAGCAGTACTTC	CASKLAGDPYEQYF	TRBD2	TRBV13	TRBJ2-7	few
TGTGCCTGGAGTGTACTTTCTCCCACCGGGGAGCTGTTTTTT	CAWSVLSPTGELFF	NA	TRBV30	TRBJ2-2	NA
TGTGCCAGCAGCTTGAAGGAGTCCTACGAGCAGTACTTC	CASSLKESYEQYF	NA	TRBV5-8	TRBJ2-7	many
TGCGCCAGCAGCCAAGACTCGGGCCTTACCATGGAGACCCAGTACTTC	CASSQDSGLTMETQYF	NA	TRBV4-3	TRBJ2-5	NA
TGTGCCAGCAGCAAACGACATCCGGGACAGGCTCACACAGATACGCAGTATTTT	CASSKRHPGQAHTDTQYF	NA	TRBV21-1	TRBJ2-3	few
TGCAGCGTGGGACAGGAGAAGCAGTACTTC	CSVGQEKQYF	TRBD1	TRBV29-1	TRBJ2-7	NA
TGTGCCAGCGGCGATAATGAAAAACTGTTTTTT	CASGDNEKLFF	NA	TRBV7-2	TRBJ1-4	few
TGCGCCAGCAGCCCTCAGACAGGGCCTGGAAACACCATATATTTT	CASSPQTGPGNTIYF	TRBD1	TRBV4-3	TRBJ1-3	NA
TGCGCCAGCAGCCAGGCGACAGGGTCTAAAAACATTCAGTACTTC	CASSQATGSKNIQYF	TRBD1	TRBV4-1	TRBJ2-4	many
TGTGCCAGCAGCCCGCGAGCGGGGCCGAATGAGCAGTTCTTC	CASSPRAGPNEQFF	TRBD2	TRBV11-2	TRBJ2-1	NA
TGCAGCGCCGCCTCGAGGGACACCATATATTTT	CSAASRDTIYF	NA	TRBV29-1	TRBJ1-3	few
TGTGCCAGCACCGGACTAGCGGGGGGGTACAATGAGCAGTTCTTC	CASTGLAGGYNEQFF	TRBD2	TRBV11-2	TRBJ2-1	NA
TGCAGTGCTAGTGTGCAGGGCTACGAGCAGTACTTC	CSASVQGYEQYF	NA	TRBV20-1	TRBJ2-7	NA
TGTGCCAGTAGTATTATAGTGGGACTAGCGAATGGCGGGGAGCTGTTTTTT	CASSIIVGLANGGELFF	TRBD2	TRBV19	TRBJ2-2	NA
TGCAGTGCCGCGTGGCAGGGAAAAAACATTCAGTACTTC	CSAAWQGKNIQYF	NA	TRBV20-1	TRBJ2-4	NA
TGTGCCAGTGGGATCATACAGGGAGGGCAGCCCCAGCATTTT	CASGIIQGGQPQHF	NA	TRBV28	TRBJ1-5	NA
TGTGCCAGCAACCAAATGGGACTAGCGGGAGGGGGGTACGAGCAGTACTTC	CASNQMGLAGGGYEQYF	TRBD2	TRBV28	TRBJ2-7	few
TGTGCCAGCAGCCTATCCTGGACTAGCGGGTTCAATGAGCAGTTCTTC	CASSLSWTSGFNEQFF	TRBD2	TRBV7-3	TRBJ2-1	many
TGTGCTAGCAGCCCCGGACAGCTCCCAGATACGCAGTATTTT	CASSPGQLPDTQYF	NA	TRBV7-7	TRBJ2-3	NA
TGCAGCGTTGATGACACTAGCGGGGGGGCCAATGAGCAGTTCTTC	CSVDDTSGGANEQFF	TRBD2	TRBV29-1	TRBJ2-1	NA